Each of the 29 T cell receptor beta chains below was sequenced from the same sample in a study of shared clonotypes between healthy human individuals. Method: immunoSEQ multiplex PCR; TCRdb's copy keeps in-frame clones and lacks some. The sample consists of around 510,000 clones, 90% to 96% of them appearing once. Material for sequencing was naive CD4+ T cells sorted from blood. As for subset: CD45RA+ positively selected. All receptors derive from a woman in her twenties or thirties in good health.

The chain uses TRBV13 and TRBJ1-1; no definite D call. V was trimmed by 1 base and J by 5 bases, leaving 11 bases between them. Germline loops: CDR1 PRHDT, CDR2 FYEKMQ (reference sequence). The CDR3 spans 14 residues. DNA of the CDR3: TGTGCCAGCAGCTTAGAACACCCTGGGACTGAAGCTTTCTTT. Protein sequence: CASSLEHPGTEAFF.

The CDR3 DNA reads as TGTGCCAGCTCACCCCCGCCGGGGGCGGGCACCGGGGAGCTGTTTTTT. It is translated as CASSPPPGAGTGELFF. V is TRBV18 and J is TRBJ2-2, with D possibly being TRBD1 or TRBD2 (6 bases each). V was clipped by 3 bases and J by 4 bases, with 15 bases between them. CDR1 and CDR2 (germline): KGHSH, LQKENI. The CDR3 length is 16 residues. Supplemented by reference TRBV18 and TRBJ2-2, the full variable domain reads NAGVMQNPRHLVRRRGQEARLRCSPMKGHSHVYWYRQLPEEGLKFMVYLQKENIIDESGMPKERFSAEFPKEGPSILRIQQVVRGDSAAYFCASSPPPGAGTGELFFGEGSRLTVL.

This clone has a single count. This chain connects TRBV7-2 to TRBJ2-5; 7 bases agree with TRBD1. The last part of the DNA fits TRBJ2-7 better; the J call may be wrong. The germline CDR1 and CDR2 sequences are SGHTA and FQGNSA. CDR3 length equals 18 residues. The CDR3: CASSLSFWAGGTTYEQYF. For the CDR3, the DNA is TGTGCCAGCAGCTTAAGTTTTTGGGCAGGGGGTACTACCTACGAGCAGTACTTC.

The rearrangement links TRBV5-3 to TRBJ1-2; TRBD1 is a possible D gene (5 bases). TRBV5-3 is given ORF status, its function remaining uncertain. The CDR3 length is 14 residues. V was clipped by 2 bases and J by 7 bases, with 15 bases between them. The CDR3 sequence is CARSFRRGEGGYTF. For the CDR3, the DNA is TGTGCCAGAAGCTTCCGTCGGGGGGAAGGTGGCTACACCTTC.

This chain links TRBV2 with TRBJ1-1; 7 bases agree with TRBD1. The V and J ends lost 7 bases and 5 bases, in that order; junction bases with no gene match: 7. This CDR3 comprises 13 residues. Germline-derived CDR1 and CDR2 are SNHLY and FYNNEI. The CDR3 is CASNEQGMTEAFF. The CDR3 region has the DNA TGTGCCAGCAACGAACAGGGGATGACTGAAGCTTTCTTT.

This chain uses TRBV19 with TRBJ2-7; D perhaps matches TRBD2 (6 bases). The CDR3 has 16 amino acids. Between the trimmed V and J ends, which lost 1 base and 2 bases, there was a span of 15 bases. The germline V gene has CDR1 LNHDA and CDR2 SQIVND (reference sequence). The CDR3 DNA is TGTGCCAGTAGTATAGCGGTCGGGACTCAAGCCTACGAGCAGTACTTC. This codes for CASSIAVGTQAYEQYF.

This clone was seen once. The rearrangement joins TRBV18 to TRBJ2-5; weak D call: TRBD2 (5 bases). Trimming removed 4 bases at V and 1 base at J, with 16 bases between. This CDR3 is 16 amino acids long. Germline V gene data show CDR1 as KGHSH and CDR2 as LQKENI. The CDR3 protein is CASSQQTSAVQETQYF. CDR3 coding DNA: TGTGCCAGCTCACAACAAACTAGTGCAGTCCAAGAGACCCAGTACTTC.

The chain couples TRBV18 to TRBJ2-5, with 8 bases that match TRBD2. The CDR3 is 16 residues long. Germline V lookup: CDR1 KGHSH, CDR2 LQKENI. J gave up 4 bases and V 0 bases, and 7 bases lay outside the gene matches. CDR3 in amino acids: CASSPPKREGLETQYF. CDR3 nucleotide sequence: TGTGCCAGCTCACCACCGAAACGGGAGGGCCTAGAGACCCAGTACTTC.

The CDR3 DNA reads as TGCGCCAGCAGCTTGGCCAGGAAGACTAGCGGGGCCACGGTGGGTGAGCAGTACTTC. Protein sequence: CASSLARKTSGATVGEQYF. The V call is TRBV5-1, the J call TRBJ2-5, with 11 bases identical to TRBD2. Germline V gives CDR1 SGHRS, CDR2 YFSETQ. The CDR3 loop spans 19 amino acids. With 0 bases clipped from V and 11 bases from J, the junction kept 21 bases outside the gene matches.

The chain is built from TRBV28 and TRBJ2-7; D remains ambiguous. The CDR3 consists of 13 residues. Germline assignment: CDR1 MDHEN and CDR2 SYDVKM. Trimming removed 3 bases at V and 6 bases at J, with 12 bases between. CDR3 in amino acids: CASSFSVQREQYF. The CDR3 DNA follows: TGTGCCAGCAGTTTCTCTGTCCAGCGCGAGCAGTACTTC.

This chain links TRBV15 with TRBJ1-2; the D is unclear. CDR3 size: 15 residues. Germline V gives CDR1 LNHNV, CDR2 YYDKDF (reference sequence). Deletions cut 5 bases from V and 5 bases from J, with 18 bases between. CDR3 DNA: TGTGCCACCAGCGCCGGGTCAACCTTCGGGTATGGCTACACCTTC. Protein sequence: CATSAGSTFGYGYTF.

The V gene is TRBV13, the J gene TRBJ2-5; 14 bases match TRBD2. The CDR3 runs 16 residues. The germline gives CDR1 PRHDT, CDR2 FYEKMQ (reference sequence). J was trimmed by 4 bases and V by 5 bases; bases with no gene match: 6. The CDR3 sequence: CASSIGLAGGLETQYF. The DNA of the CDR3 is TGTGCCAGCAGCATCGGACTAGCGGGAGGACTAGAGACCCAGTACTTC.

The V call is TRBV28, the J call TRBJ2-1, with 11 bases that match TRBD2. The CDR3 length is 17 residues. V shed 6 bases, J shed 8 bases, and the junction held 15 bases outside the gene matches. Germline values: CDR1 MDHEN, CDR2 SYDVKM. Here the CDR3 DNA reads TGTGCCAGCAGCAGGGGGGATTCTAGCGGGAGGCCCTATGAGCAGTTCTTC. Protein sequence: CASSRGDSSGRPYEQFF.

This sequence joins TRBV4-1 and TRBJ2-2, with 8 bases identical to TRBD2. Trimming removed 6 bases from V and 4 bases from J; junction bases left unmatched: 4. The CDR3 totals 14 residues. The V gene's germline CDR1 is MGHRA and CDR2 YSYEKL. This chain's CDR3 is CASRAGAATGELFF. The DNA of the CDR3 is TGCGCCAGCAGAGCGGGAGCGGCCACCGGGGAGCTGTTTTTT.

The chain recombines TRBV7-9 with TRBJ1-2; no clear D gene. Trimming left V 5 bases short and J 0 bases short, with 10 bases between. CDR1 is SEHNR, CDR2 FQNEAQ, per germline (reference sequence). The CDR3 totals 14 residues. CDR3 amino acids: CASSLQGPNYGYTF. As DNA, the CDR3 is TGTGCCAGCAGCCTCCAAGGGCCTAACTATGGCTACACCTTC. The full variable domain, in which reference TRBV7-9 and TRBJ1-2 provide the parts outside the CDR3, is DTGVSQNPRHKITKRGQNVTFRCDPISEHNRLYWYRQTLGQGPEFLTYFQNEAQLEKSRLLSDRFSAERPKGSFSTLEIQRTEQGDSAMYLCASSLQGPNYGYTFGSGTRLTVV.

J is TRBJ2-1 and V is TRBV30, with 11 positions matching TRBD1. Germline V gene data show CDR1 as GTSNPN and CDR2 as SVGIG (reference sequence). CDR3 length equals 17 residues. Unmatched junction bases numbered 14, after V lost 2 bases and J lost 8 bases. CDR3 nucleotide sequence: TGTGCCTGGAGTAACCCATGGACAGGGGGCACCTTGGATGAGCAGTTCTTC. Translating it yields CAWSNPWTGGTLDEQFF.

The V gene is TRBV28, the J gene TRBJ1-5; tentatively, D is TRBD1 (5 bases). CDR3 size: 14 residues. Germline V CDR1 and CDR2: MDHEN, SYDVKM. V lost 5 bases and J lost 0, with 8 bases in between. This chain's CDR3 is CASSRDVSNQPQHF. CDR3 nucleotide sequence: TGTGCCAGCAGTCGGGACGTTAGCAATCAGCCCCAGCATTTT.

V usage is TRBV29-1 and J usage is TRBJ2-3; 7 bases align to TRBD2. The CDR3 contains 15 residues. Losses at the gene ends were 7 bases for V and 5 bases for J; bases not matched to a gene: 15. The V gene's germline CDR1 is SQVTM and CDR2 ANQGSEA. The CDR3 nucleotides read TGCAGCGGATCCTACGGAGGGACTATGAGAGATACGCAGTATTTT. Its translation: CSGSYGGTMRDTQYF.

V is TRBV5-3 and J is TRBJ2-5; 10 bases are a match to TRBD1. TRBV5-3 is labeled an ORF, and its function is uncertain. This CDR3 has 14 residues. Germline trimming cut 8 bases from V and 4 bases from J; bases unmatched to any gene: 8. Here the CDR3 reads CASSPGQGLETQYF. Here the CDR3 DNA reads TGTGCCAGCAGCCCGGGACAGGGGCTAGAGACCCAGTACTTC.

The V gene is TRBV5-1, the J gene TRBJ2-6; maybe TRBD2 (6 bases). V was pared by 4 bases and J by 4 bases, with 21 bases between. CDR3 length equals 18 residues. CDR1 is SGHRS, CDR2 YFSETQ, per germline. CDR3 in amino acids: CASSLTGTALRGANVLTF. The CDR3 coding sequence is TGCGCCAGCAGCCTCACCGGGACTGCTTTGAGGGGGGCCAACGTCCTGACTTTC.

The chain links TRBV4-1 to TRBJ1-4, with no clear D. The germline V gene encodes CDR1 MGHRA and CDR2 YSYEKL. This CDR3 has 16 residues. V lost 4 bases and J lost 3, with 15 bases in between. The CDR3 DNA sequence: TGCGCCAGCAGCCGGGAGACACCGGGGTCTAATGAAAAACTGTTTTTT. It encodes CASSRETPGSNEKLFF.

This chain connects TRBV12-5 to TRBJ2-2, with a weak D call TRBD2 (5 bases). Germline V gene lookup returns CDR1 LGHNT and CDR2 FRNRAP. V dropped 7 bases and J dropped 6 bases, with 15 bases sitting between them. This CDR3 spans 14 amino acids. CDR3 sequence: CASARERVSGELFF. The CDR3 DNA follows: TGTGCTAGTGCCCGCGAGAGGGTCTCCGGGGAGCTGTTTTTT.

The chain employs TRBV5-1 and TRBJ1-4; D is possibly TRBD1 (5 bases). This CDR3 comprises 16 residues. The V gene's germline CDR1 is SGHRS and CDR2 YFSETQ. Trimming left V 4 bases short and J 2 bases short, with 15 bases between. Here the CDR3 DNA reads TGCGCCAGCAGCCGCGTGGGGCTTAGCACTAATGAAAAACTGTTTTTT. Protein: CASSRVGLSTNEKLFF.

The gene calls are TRBV5-4 and TRBJ2-5, with a weak D call TRBD1 (7 bases). V lost 3 bases to trimming and J lost 5 bases, with 20 bases between them. The CDR3 is made up of 16 amino acids. From germline, CDR1 is SGHNT and CDR2 YYREEE (reference sequence). The DNA of the CDR3 is TGTGCCAGCAGCTATATAACCCGATCAGGGGGGGAGACCCAGTACTTC. Translated: CASSYITRSGGETQYF.

The chain joins TRBV4-1 to TRBJ2-3, with 9 bases aligning to TRBD2. The CDR3 runs 17 residues. CDR1 and CDR2 (germline): MGHRA, YSYEKL. Trimming at V came to 0 bases and at J to 3 bases, leaving 7 bases not matched to a gene. CDR3 sequence reads: CASSQDGAGGPTDTQYF. The CDR3 nucleotides are TGCGCCAGCAGCCAAGATGGGGCGGGAGGGCCGACAGATACGCAGTATTTT.

The chain uses TRBV19 and TRBJ1-2, with 7 bases that match TRBD1. Trimming took 5 bases from V and 1 from J; bases not matched to a gene: 7. The germline CDR1 and CDR2 sequences are LNHDA and SQIVND (reference sequence). The CDR3 covers 15 residues. This CDR3 is CASSWKGASNYGYTF. The CDR3 coding sequence is TGTGCCAGTAGTTGGAAGGGGGCAAGTAACTATGGCTACACCTTC.

The gene calls are TRBV2 and TRBJ1-2; D uncertain. The CDR3 is made up of 12 amino acids. Looked up from germline, CDR1 is SNHLY and CDR2 is FYNNEI. V gave up 1 base and J gave up 4 bases, with 4 bases separating them. CDR3 DNA: TGTGCCAGCAGTGAAGAGCGCTATGGCTACACCTTC. This encodes CASSEERYGYTF.

The V call is TRBV20-1, the J call TRBJ1-2; D perhaps matches TRBD1 (5 bases). The CDR3 loop spans 10 amino acids. V shed 6 bases and J shed 7 bases, with 9 bases lying between them. Germline CDR1 DFQATT, CDR2 SNEGSKA (reference sequence). The CDR3 DNA sequence: TGCAGTGCCGGGGGTATTGGCTACACCTTC. The encoded protein is CSAGGIGYTF.

J is TRBJ1-3 and V is TRBV28, with D possibly being TRBD1 (6 bases). This CDR3 spans 16 amino acids. Germline CDR1 reads MDHEN; CDR2 reads SYDVKM. Trimming took off 11 bases at V and 0 bases at J, with 20 bases between the two ends. The CDR3 sequence: CAAPPGQVFSGNTIYF. The CDR3 nucleotides are TGTGCCGCACCCCCGGGACAAGTCTTCTCTGGAAACACCATATATTTT. Full variable domain (missing parts from reference TRBV28 and TRBJ1-3): DVKVTQSSRYLVKRTGEKVFLECVQDMDHENMFWYRQDPGLGLRLIYFSYDVKMKEKGDIPEGYSVSREKKERFSLILESASTNQTSMYLCAAPPGQVFSGNTIYFGEGSWLTVV.